The 2 T cell receptor beta chains listed next were all sequenced from one sample in a study of blood T cell repertoires in COVID-19. Libraries were prepared by immunoSEQ multiplex PCR; TCRdb keeps only in-frame clonotypes and omits some of them. The repertoire has about 240,000 clones, roughly 86% of them found once; the top ten carry 3.3%. Sequenced: PBMCs or T cells enriched from blood (not recorded which). These receptors all come from a woman in her thirties or forties with acute COVID-19.

The chain couples TRBV19 to TRBJ2-3; the D gene is possibly TRBD2 (6 bases). V was clipped by 3 bases and J by 3 bases, with 7 bases between them. This CDR3 is built from 13 residues. Germline CDR1 LNHDA, CDR2 SQIVND (reference sequence). CDR3 sequence (DNA): TGTGCCAGTAGTATCGGGGGAACAGATACGCAGTATTTT. Amino acids: CASSIGGTDTQYF. The variable domain in full, completed from reference TRBV19 and TRBJ2-3, reads DGGITQSPKYLFRKEGQNVTLSCEQNLNHDAMYWYRQDPGQGLRLIYYSQIVNDFQKGDIAEGYSVSREKKESFPLTVTSAQKNPTAFYLCASSIGGTDTQYFGPGTRLTVL.

This clone has a single count. This chain connects TRBV28 to TRBJ2-3; D is possibly TRBD2 (6 bases). This CDR3 is 14 amino acids long. Between the trimmed V and J ends, which lost 5 bases and 5 bases, there was a span of 14 bases. Looked up from germline, CDR1 is MDHEN and CDR2 is SYDVKM. CDR3 sequence reads: CASSIRDFQDTQYF. CDR3 sequence (DNA): TGTGCCAGCAGTATTCGGGACTTCCAAGATACGCAGTATTTT.